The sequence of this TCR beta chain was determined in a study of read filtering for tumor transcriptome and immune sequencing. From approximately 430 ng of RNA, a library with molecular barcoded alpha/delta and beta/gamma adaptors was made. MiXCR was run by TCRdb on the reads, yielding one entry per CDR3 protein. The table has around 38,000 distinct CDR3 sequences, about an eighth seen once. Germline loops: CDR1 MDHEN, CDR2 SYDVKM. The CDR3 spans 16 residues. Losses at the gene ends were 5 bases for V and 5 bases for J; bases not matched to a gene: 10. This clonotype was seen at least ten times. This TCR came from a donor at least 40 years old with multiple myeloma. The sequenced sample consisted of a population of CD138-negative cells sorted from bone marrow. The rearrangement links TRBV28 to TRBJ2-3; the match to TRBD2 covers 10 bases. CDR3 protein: CASSNLAGDWGDTQYF. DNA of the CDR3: TGTGCCAGCAGTAACCTAGCGGGAGACTGGGGAGATACGCAGTATTTT.